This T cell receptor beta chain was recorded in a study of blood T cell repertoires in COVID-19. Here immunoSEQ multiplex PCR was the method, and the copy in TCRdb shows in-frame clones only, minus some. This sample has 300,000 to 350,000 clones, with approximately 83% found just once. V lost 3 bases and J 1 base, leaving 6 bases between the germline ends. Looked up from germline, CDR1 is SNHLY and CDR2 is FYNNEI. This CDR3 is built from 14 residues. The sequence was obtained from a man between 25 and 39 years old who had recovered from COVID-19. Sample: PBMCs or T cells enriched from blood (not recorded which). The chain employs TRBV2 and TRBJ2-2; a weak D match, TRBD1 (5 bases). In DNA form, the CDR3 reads TGTGCCAGCAGTGAGACAGAGAACACCGGGGAGCTGTTTTTT. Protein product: CASSETENTGELFF.